The entry that follows covers one TCR beta chain sequence. The antigen is undetermined. These data belong to a study of a mutant IDH1 vaccine in newly diagnosed glioma. About the research overall: Patients previously underwent radiotherapy, temozolomide, or both, and most underwent both. V12 took place at week 35, and V13 at week 47.

Profiling relied on immunoSEQ multiplex PCR, and the TCRdb table lists in-frame clones only, not all of them. Among tens of thousands of clones, about 74% were seen once, and the ten largest hold around 4.5%. V was clipped by 4 bases and J by 3 bases; unmatched bases: 7. The germline V gene has CDR1 SGDLS and CDR2 YYNGEE. This CDR3 contains 15 residues. The study, taken as a whole, reports: In about 93% of patients, immune responses induced by the vaccine occurred.

Described time point: week 35, safety follow-up. Each vaccine dose was 300 ug of mutant IDH1 20-mer peptide, with topical imiquimod. The study gave patients eight vaccinations in weeks 1, 3, 5, 7, 11, 15, 19, 23. The TCR was taken from a man aged 45-65 years with glioma. Sequencing was performed on PBMCs, taken from a glioma patient whose treatment included an IDH1 peptide vaccine. The chain carries TRBV9 and TRBJ2-5; 9 positions match TRBD2. The CDR3 nucleotides are TGTGCCAGCAGCCTAACTAGCGGGTGGGAAGAGACCCAGTACTTC. Protein product: CASSLTSGWEETQYF.